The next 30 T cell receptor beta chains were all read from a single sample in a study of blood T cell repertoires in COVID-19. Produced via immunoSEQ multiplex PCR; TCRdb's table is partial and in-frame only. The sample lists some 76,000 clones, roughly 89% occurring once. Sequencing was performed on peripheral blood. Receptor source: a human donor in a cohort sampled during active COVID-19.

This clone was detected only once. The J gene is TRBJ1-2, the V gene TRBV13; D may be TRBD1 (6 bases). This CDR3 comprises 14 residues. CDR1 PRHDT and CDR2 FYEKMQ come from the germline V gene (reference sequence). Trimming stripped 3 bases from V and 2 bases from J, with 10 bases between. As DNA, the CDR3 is TGTGCCAGCAGCTTCCGGACAGTAAACTATGGCTACACCTTC. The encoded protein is CASSFRTVNYGYTF.

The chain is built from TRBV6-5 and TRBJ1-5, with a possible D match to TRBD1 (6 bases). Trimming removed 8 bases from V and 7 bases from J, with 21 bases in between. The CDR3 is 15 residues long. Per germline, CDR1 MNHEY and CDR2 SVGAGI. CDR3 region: CASATGGAGRQPQHF. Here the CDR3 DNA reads TGTGCCAGCGCGACGGGGGGCGCGGGTCGACAGCCCCAGCATTTT.

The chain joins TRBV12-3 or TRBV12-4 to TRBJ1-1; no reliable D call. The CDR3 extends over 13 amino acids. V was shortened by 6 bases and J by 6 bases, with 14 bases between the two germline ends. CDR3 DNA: TGTGCCAGCAGGGAGATACAATTATCTGAAGCTTTCTTT. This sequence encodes CASREIQLSEAFF.

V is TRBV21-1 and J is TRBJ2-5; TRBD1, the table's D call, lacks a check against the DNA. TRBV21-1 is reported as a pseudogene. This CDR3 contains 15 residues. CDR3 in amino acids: CASSTRQGEGETQYF. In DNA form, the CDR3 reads TGTGCCAGCAGCACCAGACAGGGGGAAGGGGAGACCCAGTACTTC.

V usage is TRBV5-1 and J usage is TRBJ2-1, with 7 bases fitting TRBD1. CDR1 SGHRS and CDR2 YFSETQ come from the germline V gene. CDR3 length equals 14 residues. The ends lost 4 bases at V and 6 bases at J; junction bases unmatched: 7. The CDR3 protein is CASSTGQPRNEQFF. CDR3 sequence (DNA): TGCGCCAGCAGCACGGGACAGCCACGCAATGAGCAGTTCTTC.

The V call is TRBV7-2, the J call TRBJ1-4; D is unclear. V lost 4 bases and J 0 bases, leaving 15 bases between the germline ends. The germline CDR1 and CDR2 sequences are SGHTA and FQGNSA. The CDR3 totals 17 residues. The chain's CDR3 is CASSYGLSPATNEKLFF. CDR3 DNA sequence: TGTGCCAGCAGCTACGGGTTAAGCCCTGCAACTAATGAAAAACTGTTTTTT. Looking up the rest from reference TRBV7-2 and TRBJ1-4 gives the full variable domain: GAGVSQSPSNKVTEKGKDVELRCDPISGHTALYWYRQSLGQGLEFLIYFQGNSAPDKSGLPSDRFSAERTGGSVSTLTIQRTQQEDSAVYLCASSYGLSPATNEKLFFGSGTQLSVL.

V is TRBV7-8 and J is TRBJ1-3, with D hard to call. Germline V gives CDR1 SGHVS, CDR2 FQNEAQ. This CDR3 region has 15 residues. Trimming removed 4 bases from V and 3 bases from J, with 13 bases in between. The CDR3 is CASSSGQELGNTIYF. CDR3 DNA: TGTGCCAGCAGCTCAGGCCAGGAACTTGGAAACACCATATATTTT.

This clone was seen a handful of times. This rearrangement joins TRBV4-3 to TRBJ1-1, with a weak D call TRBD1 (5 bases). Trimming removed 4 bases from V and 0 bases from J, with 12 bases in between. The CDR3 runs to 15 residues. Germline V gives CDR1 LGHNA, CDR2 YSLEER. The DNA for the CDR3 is TGCGCCAGCAGCCCGTACGGGGGGGTGAACACTGAAGCTTTCTTT. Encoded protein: CASSPYGGVNTEAFF.

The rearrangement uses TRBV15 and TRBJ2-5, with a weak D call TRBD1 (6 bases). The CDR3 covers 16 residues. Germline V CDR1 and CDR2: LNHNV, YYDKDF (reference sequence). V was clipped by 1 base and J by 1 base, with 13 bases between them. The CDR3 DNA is TGTGCCACCAGCAGAGCTGCGACAGGCGTCCAAGAGACCCAGTACTTC. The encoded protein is CATSRAATGVQETQYF.

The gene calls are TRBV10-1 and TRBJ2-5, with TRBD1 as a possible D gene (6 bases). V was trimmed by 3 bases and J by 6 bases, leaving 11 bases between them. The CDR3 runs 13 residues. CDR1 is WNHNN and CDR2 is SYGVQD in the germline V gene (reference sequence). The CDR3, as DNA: TGCGCCAGCAGTGAATACAGGGAGAAGACCCAGTACTTC. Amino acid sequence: CASSEYREKTQYF.

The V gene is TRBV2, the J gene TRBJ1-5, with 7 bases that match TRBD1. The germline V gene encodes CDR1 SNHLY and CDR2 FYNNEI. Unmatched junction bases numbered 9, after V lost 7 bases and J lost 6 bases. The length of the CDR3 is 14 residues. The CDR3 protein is CASKGALQGQPQHF. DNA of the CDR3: TGTGCCAGCAAGGGGGCCTTACAGGGTCAGCCCCAGCATTTT.

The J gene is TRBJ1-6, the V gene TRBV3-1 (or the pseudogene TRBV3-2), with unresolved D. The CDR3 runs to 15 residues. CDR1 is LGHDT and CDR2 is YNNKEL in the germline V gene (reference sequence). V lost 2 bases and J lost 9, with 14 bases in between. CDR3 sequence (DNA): TGTGCCAGCAGCCAAACGGGAGCCAGTGTTTCACCCCTCCACTTT. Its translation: CASSQTGASVSPLHF.

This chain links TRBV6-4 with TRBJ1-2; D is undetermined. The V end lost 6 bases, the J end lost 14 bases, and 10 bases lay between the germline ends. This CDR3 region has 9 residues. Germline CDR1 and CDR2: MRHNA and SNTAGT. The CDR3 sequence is CASRPRGTF. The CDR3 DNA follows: TGTGCCAGCAGGCCTAGAGGTACCTTC.

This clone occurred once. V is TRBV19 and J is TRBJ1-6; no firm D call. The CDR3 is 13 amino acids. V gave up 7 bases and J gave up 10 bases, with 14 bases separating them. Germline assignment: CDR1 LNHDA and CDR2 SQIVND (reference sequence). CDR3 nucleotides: TGTGCCAGTACGACCGGGGATAGGTCACCCCTCCACTTT. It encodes CASTTGDRSPLHF.

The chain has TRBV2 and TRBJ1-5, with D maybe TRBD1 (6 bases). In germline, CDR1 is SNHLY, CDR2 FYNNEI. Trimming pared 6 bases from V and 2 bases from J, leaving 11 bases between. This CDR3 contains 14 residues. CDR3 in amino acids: CASRGDIGNQPQHF. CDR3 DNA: TGTGCCAGCAGGGGGGACATTGGCAATCAGCCCCAGCATTTT.

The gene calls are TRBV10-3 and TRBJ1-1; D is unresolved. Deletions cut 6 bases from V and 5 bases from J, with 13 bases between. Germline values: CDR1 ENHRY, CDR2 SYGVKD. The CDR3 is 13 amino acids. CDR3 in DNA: TGTGCCATCAGCAAGGAGCCGGGGACTGAAGCTTTCTTT. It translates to CAISKEPGTEAFF.

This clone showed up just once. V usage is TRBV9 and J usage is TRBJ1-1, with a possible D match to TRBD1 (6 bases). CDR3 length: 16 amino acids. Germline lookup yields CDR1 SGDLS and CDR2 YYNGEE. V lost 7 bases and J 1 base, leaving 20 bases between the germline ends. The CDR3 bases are TGTGCCAGCCCTCTGGGGGGGCGAGTAGGGAACACTGAAGCTTTCTTT. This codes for CASPLGGRVGNTEAFF.

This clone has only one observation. The CDR3 DNA sequence: TGTGCCAGCAGCTTAGCCGGTTATAGCAATCAGCCCCAGCATTTT. It translates to CASSLAGYSNQPQHF. The chain uses TRBV7-2 and TRBJ1-5; D is unresolved. The V end was cut by 0 bases, the J end by 0 bases, with 6 bases between. The CDR3 consists of 15 residues. Germline V lookup: CDR1 SGHTA, CDR2 FQGNSA.

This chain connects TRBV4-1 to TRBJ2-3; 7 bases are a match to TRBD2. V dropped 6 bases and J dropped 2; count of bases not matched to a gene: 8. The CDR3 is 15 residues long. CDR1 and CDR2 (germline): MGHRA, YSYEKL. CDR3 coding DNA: TGCGCCAGCAGTCGTTCCGGGACTACCACAGATACGCAGTATTTT. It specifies CASSRSGTTTDTQYF.

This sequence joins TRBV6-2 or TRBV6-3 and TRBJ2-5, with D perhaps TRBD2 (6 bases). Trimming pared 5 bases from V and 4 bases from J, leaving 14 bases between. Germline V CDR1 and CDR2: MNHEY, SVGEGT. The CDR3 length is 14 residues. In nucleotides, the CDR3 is TGTGCCAGCAGTCAGCCGGAGGGTCGAGAGACCCAGTACTTC. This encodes CASSQPEGRETQYF.

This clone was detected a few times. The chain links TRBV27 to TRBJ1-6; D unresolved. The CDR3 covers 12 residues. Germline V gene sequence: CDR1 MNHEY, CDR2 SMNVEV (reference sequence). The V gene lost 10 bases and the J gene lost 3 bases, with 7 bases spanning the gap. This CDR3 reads CAKLGYNSPLHF. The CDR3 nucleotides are TGTGCCAAACTAGGCTATAATTCACCCCTCCACTTT.

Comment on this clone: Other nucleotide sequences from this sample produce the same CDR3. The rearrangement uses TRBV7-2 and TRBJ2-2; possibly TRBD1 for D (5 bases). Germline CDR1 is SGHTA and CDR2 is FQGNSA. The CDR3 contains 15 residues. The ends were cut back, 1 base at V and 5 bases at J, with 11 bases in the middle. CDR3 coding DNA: TGTGCCAGCAGCTTAGTGCAGGGCGGTACCGGGGAGCTGTTTTTT. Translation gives CASSLVQGGTGELFF.

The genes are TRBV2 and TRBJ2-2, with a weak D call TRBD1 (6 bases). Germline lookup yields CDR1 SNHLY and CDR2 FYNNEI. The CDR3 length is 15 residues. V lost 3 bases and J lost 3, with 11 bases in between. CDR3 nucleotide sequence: TGTGCCAGCAGTGAGGACAGAGCTTACACCGGGGAGCTGTTTTTT. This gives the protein CASSEDRAYTGELFF.

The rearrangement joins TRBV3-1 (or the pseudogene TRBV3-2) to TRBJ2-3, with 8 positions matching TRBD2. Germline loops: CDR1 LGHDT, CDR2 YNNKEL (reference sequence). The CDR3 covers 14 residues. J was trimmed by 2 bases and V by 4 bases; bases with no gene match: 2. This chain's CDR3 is CASSPSGPTDTQYF. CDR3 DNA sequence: TGTGCCAGCAGCCCTAGCGGGCCCACAGATACGCAGTATTTT.

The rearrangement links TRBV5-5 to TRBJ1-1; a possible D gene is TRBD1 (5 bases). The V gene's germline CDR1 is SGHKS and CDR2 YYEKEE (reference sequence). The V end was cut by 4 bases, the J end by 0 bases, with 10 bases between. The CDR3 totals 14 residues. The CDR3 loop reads CASSPTGMNTEAFF. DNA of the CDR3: TGTGCCAGCAGCCCCACAGGCATGAACACTGAAGCTTTCTTT.

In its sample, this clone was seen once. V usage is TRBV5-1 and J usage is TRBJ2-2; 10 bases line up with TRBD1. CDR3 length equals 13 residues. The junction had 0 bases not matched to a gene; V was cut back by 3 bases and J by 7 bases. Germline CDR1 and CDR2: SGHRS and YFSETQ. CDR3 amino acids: CASSWTGGGELFF. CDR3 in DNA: TGCGCCAGCAGCTGGACAGGGGGCGGGGAGCTGTTTTTT. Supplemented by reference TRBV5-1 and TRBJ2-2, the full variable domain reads KAGVTQTPRYLIKTRGQQVTLSCSPISGHRSVSWYQQTPGQGLQFLFEYFSETQRNKGNFPGRFSGRQFSNSRSEMNVSTLELGDSALYLCASSWTGGGELFFGEGSRLTVL.

CDR3 sequence: CASSSTSGGAGETQYF. In DNA, the CDR3 is TGTGCCAGCAGCTCCACTAGCGGGGGGGCAGGAGAGACCCAGTACTTC. The chain couples TRBV7-2 to TRBJ2-5, with TRBD2 matching over 13 bases. V shed 4 bases and J 4 bases; nucleotides not matched to a gene: 6. CDR1 and CDR2 (germline): SGHTA, FQGNSA. This CDR3 region has 16 residues.

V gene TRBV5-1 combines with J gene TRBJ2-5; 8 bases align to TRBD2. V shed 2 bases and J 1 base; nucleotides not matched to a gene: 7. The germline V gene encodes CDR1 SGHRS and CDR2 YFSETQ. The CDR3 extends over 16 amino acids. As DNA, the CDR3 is TGCGCCAGCAGCTTAGGGCGGGGGGCCCTCCAAGAGACCCAGTACTTC. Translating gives CASSLGRGALQETQYF.

CDR3 nucleotide sequence: TGCGCCAGCAGCCAAGTCCGGACAGCCTACAATGAGCAGTTCTTC. This codes for CASSQVRTAYNEQFF. The chain has TRBV4-3 and TRBJ2-1; tentatively, D is TRBD1 (6 bases). CDR1 is LGHNA and CDR2 is YSLEER in the germline V gene. Trimming pared 1 base from V and 2 bases from J, leaving 9 bases between. There are 15 residues in the CDR3.

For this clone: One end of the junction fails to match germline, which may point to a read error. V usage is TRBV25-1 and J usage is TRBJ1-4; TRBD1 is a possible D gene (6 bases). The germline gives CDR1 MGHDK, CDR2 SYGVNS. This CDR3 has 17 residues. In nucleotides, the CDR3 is TGTGCCACCAGTATGGGGGGGCGGTTCGCAACTAATGAAAAACTGTTTTTT. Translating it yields CATSMGGRFATNEKLFF.